These 27 T cell receptor beta chains were all obtained from the same sample, sequenced in a study of shared clonotypes between healthy human individuals. Clones were read by immunoSEQ multiplex PCR, and TCRdb kept only the in-frame ones, dropping some. The sample lists some 1 million clones; more than 60% were seen once. Sequenced material: memory CD4+ T cells sorted from blood. Subset in this sample: CD45RA-negative fraction. All receptors come from a man aged 18 to 30 in good health.

The rearrangement joins TRBV27 to TRBJ1-1; the match to TRBD1 covers 9 bases. The germline CDR1 and CDR2 sequences are MNHEY and SMNVEV (reference sequence). This CDR3 comprises 16 residues. V shed 5 bases and J 1 base; nucleotides not matched to a gene: 8. CDR3 region: CASSILQDRGNTEAFF. The CDR3 DNA follows: TGTGCCAGCAGTATCCTACAGGACAGGGGGAACACTGAAGCTTTCTTT.

This clone was recorded a few times. The same CDR3 can be traced to other DNA sequences in this sample. This sequence joins TRBV5-6 and TRBJ2-2; no clear D. From germline, CDR1 is SGHDT and CDR2 YYEEEE. V lost 4 bases to trimming and J lost 3 bases, with 7 bases between them. This CDR3 is 13 amino acids long. The CDR3 is CASSKQYTGELFF. The CDR3 bases are TGTGCCAGCAGCAAACAGTACACCGGGGAGCTGTTTTTT.

The J gene is TRBJ2-7, the V gene TRBV7-2; D is unclear. Germline assignment: CDR1 SGHTA and CDR2 FQGNSA. V was pared by 3 bases and J by 0 bases, with 6 bases between. The CDR3 covers 13 residues. The CDR3 sequence is CASSLISSYEQYF. The CDR3 DNA reads as TGTGCCAGCAGCTTGATTAGCTCCTACGAGCAGTACTTC.

The DNA of the CDR3 is TGCGCCAGCAGCCAAAAGGGACAGGGGGCGGTAGACTATGGCTACACCTTC. Protein product: CASSQKGQGAVDYGYTF. J is TRBJ1-2 and V is TRBV4-1; 12 bases line up with TRBD1. CDR1 is MGHRA and CDR2 is YSYEKL in the germline V gene. The CDR3 totals 17 residues. V shed 2 bases and J 3 bases; nucleotides not matched to a gene: 7.

Notes on this clone: With a far larger clone one base away, a read error is the likely cause. The same CDR3 is also encoded by other DNA sequences in this sample. CDR3: CASSEQGSNEKLFF. Written as DNA, the CDR3 is TGTGCCAGCAGCGAACAGGGATCTAATGAAAAACTGTTTTTT. The chain combines TRBV2 with TRBJ1-4; TRBD1 is a possible D gene (6 bases). There are 14 residues in the CDR3. V shed 6 bases and J shed 3 bases, with 11 bases lying between them. Germline V gene lookup returns CDR1 SNHLY and CDR2 FYNNEI.

The V and J genes are TRBV2 and TRBJ2-7, with TRBD1 identical over 7 bases. Germline loops: CDR1 SNHLY, CDR2 FYNNEI. The CDR3 has 13 amino acids. J was trimmed by 0 bases and V by 7 bases; bases with no gene match: 3. This CDR3 is CASIAGGSYEQYF. The CDR3 DNA is TGTGCCAGCATTGCAGGGGGCTCCTACGAGCAGTACTTC. Drawing the rest from reference TRBV2 and TRBJ2-7, the complete variable domain is EPEVTQTPSHQVTQMGQEVILRCVPISNHLYFYWYRQILGQKVEFLVSFYNNEISEKSEIFDDQFSVERPDGSNFTLKIRSTKLEDSAMYFCASIAGGSYEQYFGPGTRLTVT.

The chain uses TRBV19 and TRBJ1-1, with a weak D call TRBD1 (5 bases). CDR3 size: 16 residues. V was cut by 6 bases and J by 1 base, with 18 bases left in between. CDR1 and CDR2 from the germline V gene are LNHDA and SQIVND (reference sequence). CDR3 loop: CASSSPMGLENTEAFF. The CDR3 bases are TGTGCCAGTAGCTCACCCATGGGGCTCGAGAACACTGAAGCTTTCTTT. Drawing the rest from reference TRBV19 and TRBJ1-1, the complete variable domain is DGGITQSPKYLFRKEGQNVTLSCEQNLNHDAMYWYRQDPGQGLRLIYYSQIVNDFQKGDIAEGYSVSREKKESFPLTVTSAQKNPTAFYLCASSSPMGLENTEAFFGQGTRLTVV.

The rearrangement links TRBV30 to TRBJ1-3; 11 bases align to TRBD1. J gave up 4 bases and V 5 bases, and 4 bases lay outside the gene matches. The germline V gene encodes CDR1 GTSNPN and CDR2 SVGIG (reference sequence). The CDR3 totals 14 residues. The CDR3 DNA reads as TGTGCCTGGGGGACAGGGGGAAGAGGAAACACCATATATTTT. It specifies CAWGTGGRGNTIYF.

The rearrangement links TRBV19 to TRBJ2-2; D ambiguous. The CDR3 extends over 12 amino acids. From germline, CDR1 is LNHDA and CDR2 SQIVND (reference sequence). V dropped 2 bases and J dropped 5 bases, with 3 bases sitting between them. In nucleotides, the CDR3 is TGTGCCAGTAGTATACGAACCGGGGAGCTGTTTTTT. Amino acid sequence: CASSIRTGELFF.

The chain links TRBV10-1 to TRBJ2-7; D possibly corresponds to TRBD1 (5 bases). The CDR3 length is 14 residues. V lost 8 bases to trimming and J lost 5 bases, with 19 bases between them. Germline V gene data show CDR1 as WNHNN and CDR2 as SYGVQD (reference sequence). In DNA, the CDR3 is TGCGCCAGCCATTTAGGCAGGACATACAACGAGCAGTACTTC. This codes for CASHLGRTYNEQYF.

The rearrangement links TRBV4-1 to TRBJ2-3; D call uncertain. Germline V gene lookup returns CDR1 MGHRA and CDR2 YSYEKL. This CDR3 spans 14 amino acids. Trimming took off 1 base at V and 8 bases at J, with 13 bases between the two ends. CDR3 bases: TGCGCCAGCAGCCAAGCTCGGTGGGAAGGTACGCAGTATTTT. It encodes CASSQARWEGTQYF.

The chain uses TRBV7-2 and TRBJ2-5; D ambiguous. Per germline, CDR1 SGHTA and CDR2 FQGNSA. V lost 3 bases, J lost 2 bases, and 7 bases lay in between. This CDR3 is built from 13 residues. The CDR3 DNA reads as TGTGCCAGCAGCTTCGGTCAACAAGAGACCCAGTACTTC. Its translation: CASSFGQQETQYF. The complete variable domain, with remaining parts taken from reference TRBV7-2 and TRBJ2-5, reads GAGVSQSPSNKVTEKGKDVELRCDPISGHTALYWYRQSLGQGLEFLIYFQGNSAPDKSGLPSDRFSAERTGGSVSTLTIQRTQQEDSAVYLCASSFGQQETQYFGPGTRLLVL.

J is TRBJ1-1 and V is TRBV27; D is possibly TRBD1 (5 bases). CDR3 length: 14 residues. Trimming stripped 2 bases from V and 4 bases from J, with 11 bases between. Germline V gene sequence: CDR1 MNHEY, CDR2 SMNVEV (reference sequence). The CDR3 nucleotides read TGTGCCAGCAGTTTAAAAAGAGGGACCACTGAAGCTTTCTTT. This codes for CASSLKRGTTEAFF.

This rearrangement joins TRBV2 to TRBJ2-7; D may be TRBD2 (5 bases). Germline values: CDR1 SNHLY, CDR2 FYNNEI. The CDR3 runs to 14 residues. V was clipped by 6 bases and J by 3 bases, with 15 bases between them. CDR3 sequence reads: CASREDRGLYEQYF. The CDR3 DNA follows: TGTGCCAGCAGGGAGGACCGCGGACTCTACGAGCAGTACTTC.

This clone was seen only a few times. The genes are TRBV5-1 and TRBJ2-7; the D gene could be TRBD1 or TRBD2 (6 bases each). Germline V lookup: CDR1 SGHRS, CDR2 YFSETQ. The CDR3 is 13 residues long. The ends were cut back, 5 bases at V and 6 bases at J, with 15 bases in the middle. CDR3 bases: TGCGCCAGCAGGGGCCCACAGGGAGGCGAGCAGTACTTC. Its protein is CASRGPQGGEQYF.

The chain combines TRBV12-5 with TRBJ2-3; D uncertain. V dropped 1 base and J dropped 2 bases, with 10 bases sitting between them. The CDR3 spans 15 residues. In germline, CDR1 is LGHNT, CDR2 FRNRAP. The CDR3 region has the DNA TGTGCTAGTGGTTTGGGCCGAACCTACACAGATACGCAGTATTTT. Amino acids: CASGLGRTYTDTQYF.

V is TRBV5-6 and J is TRBJ1-5, with 7 positions matching TRBD1. J was trimmed by 3 bases and V by 3 bases; bases with no gene match: 3. The CDR3 has 14 amino acids. From germline, CDR1 is SGHDT and CDR2 YYEEEE. The CDR3 sequence is CASSSGQLNQPQHF. The CDR3 DNA reads TGTGCCAGCAGCTCGGGACAGCTCAATCAGCCCCAGCATTTT.

A single count supports this clone. The V gene is TRBV2, the J gene TRBJ2-3, with TRBD2 matching 8 bases. Germline V lookup: CDR1 SNHLY, CDR2 FYNNEI. The V gene end was trimmed by 10 bases and the J gene end by 2 bases; junction bases not matched to a gene: 11. The CDR3 runs to 15 residues. The CDR3 DNA is TGTGCCAACAGGCCCGGCGGGGGGATCACAGATACGCAGTATTTT. Its protein product is CANRPGGGITDTQYF.

The chain joins TRBV18 to TRBJ1-1, with D uncertain. The CDR3 is made up of 14 amino acids. Germline CDR1 KGHSH, CDR2 LQKENI. Trimming cost V 8 bases and J 0 bases, with 13 bases left between them. CDR3 protein: CASTGGLMNTEAFF. DNA of the CDR3: TGTGCCAGCACCGGAGGTTTAATGAACACTGAAGCTTTCTTT.

The V and J genes are TRBV10-3 and TRBJ2-6, with unresolved D. The CDR3 length is 13 residues. The V and J ends lost 11 bases and 2 bases respectively, with 10 bases between them. Germline CDR1 reads ENHRY; CDR2 reads SYGVKD. CDR3 nucleotides: TGTGCCGCAGCCGAGCCTGGGGCCAACGTCCTGACTTTC. This gives the protein CAAAEPGANVLTF.

The gene calls are TRBV9 and TRBJ2-3; D call uncertain. Germline lookup yields CDR1 SGDLS and CDR2 YYNGEE. The CDR3 totals 14 residues. The germline V and J ends were trimmed by 0 bases and 2 bases, with 7 bases remaining between them. The CDR3 nucleotides are TGTGCCAGCAGCGTAGATCAATACACAGATACGCAGTATTTT. It encodes CASSVDQYTDTQYF.

This clone was seen more than once but under ten times. J is TRBJ2-6 and V is TRBV19; 10 bases match TRBD1. The V segment lost 4 bases and the J segment 4 bases; nucleotides outside the gene matches: 10. Germline-derived CDR1 and CDR2 are LNHDA and SQIVND (reference sequence). The CDR3 totals 18 residues. CDR3 DNA sequence: TGTGCCAGTAGTAATGTCCCGGGACAGGGGACCGGGGCCAACGTCCTGACTTTC. Residues: CASSNVPGQGTGANVLTF.

The genes are TRBV5-1 and TRBJ1-2; 7 positions match TRBD1. The ends lost 3 bases at V and 6 bases at J; junction bases unmatched: 11. The CDR3 has 15 residues. Germline CDR1 SGHRS, CDR2 YFSETQ. This chain's CDR3 is CASSSEPGTADGYTF. CDR3 DNA sequence: TGCGCCAGCAGCTCGGAGCCCGGGACAGCCGATGGCTACACCTTC.

The V and J genes are TRBV28 and TRBJ2-7, with D possibly being TRBD1 (8 bases). CDR1 is MDHEN, CDR2 SYDVKM, per germline. CDR3 size: 14 residues. Trimming took 6 bases from V and 3 from J, leaving 15 bases between them. Here the CDR3 reads CASRQGGTIYEQYF. Here the CDR3 DNA reads TGTGCCAGCAGACAGGGGGGGACTATCTACGAGCAGTACTTC.

Notes on this clone: This likely traces to a read error, being one base from a far larger clone. The rearrangement joins TRBV11-2 to TRBJ1-2; 9 positions agree with TRBD1. There are 14 residues in the CDR3. Germline V gives CDR1 SGHAT, CDR2 FQNNGV. The V segment lost 4 bases and the J segment 2 bases; nucleotides outside the gene matches: 2. DNA of the CDR3: TGTGCCAGCAGCTCCGGGACAGGGAACTATGGCTACACCTTC. Amino acid sequence: CASSSGTGNYGYTF.

The CDR3: CASSPNIARGYTF. The CDR3 DNA sequence: TGTGCCAGCAGTCCGAACATTGCGAGGGGCTACACCTTC. The chain joins TRBV27 to TRBJ1-2; D is unresolved. The CDR3 is made up of 13 amino acids. Per the germline V gene, CDR1 is MNHEY and CDR2 is SMNVEV (reference sequence). Trimming pared 5 bases from V and 8 bases from J, leaving 15 bases between.

The chain couples TRBV30 to TRBJ1-6; D is undetermined. This CDR3 comprises 12 residues. Deletions cut 2 bases from V and 7 bases from J, with 6 bases between. CDR1 is GTSNPN, CDR2 SVGIG, per germline (reference sequence). The CDR3 DNA reads as TGTGCCTGGAGTACGGTGAATTCACCCCTCCACTTT. Protein sequence: CAWSTVNSPLHF. The full variable domain, with the rest looked up from reference TRBV30 and TRBJ1-6, is SQTIHQWPATLVQPVGSPLSLECTVEGTSNPNLYWYRQAAGRGLQLLFYSVGIGQISSEVPQNLSASRPQDRQFILSSKKLLLSDSGFYLCAWSTVNSPLHFGNGTRLTVT.